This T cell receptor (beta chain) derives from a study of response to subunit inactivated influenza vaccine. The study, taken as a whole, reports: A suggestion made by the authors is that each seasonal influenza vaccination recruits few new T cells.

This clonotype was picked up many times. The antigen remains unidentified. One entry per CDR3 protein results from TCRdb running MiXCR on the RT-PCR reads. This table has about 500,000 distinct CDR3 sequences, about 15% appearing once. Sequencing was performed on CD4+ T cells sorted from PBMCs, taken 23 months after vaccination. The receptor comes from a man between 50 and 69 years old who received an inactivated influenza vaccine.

The CDR3 here is CSVAPGQSTDTQYF. The CDR3 DNA follows: TGCAGCGTTGCTCCGGGACAGAGCACAGATACGCAGTATTTT. This sequence joins TRBV29-1 and TRBJ2-3; 7 positions match TRBD1. The CDR3 runs 14 residues. Per the germline V gene, CDR1 is SQVTM and CDR2 is ANQGSEA. Trimming at V came to 4 bases and at J to 0 bases, leaving 4 bases not matched to a gene.